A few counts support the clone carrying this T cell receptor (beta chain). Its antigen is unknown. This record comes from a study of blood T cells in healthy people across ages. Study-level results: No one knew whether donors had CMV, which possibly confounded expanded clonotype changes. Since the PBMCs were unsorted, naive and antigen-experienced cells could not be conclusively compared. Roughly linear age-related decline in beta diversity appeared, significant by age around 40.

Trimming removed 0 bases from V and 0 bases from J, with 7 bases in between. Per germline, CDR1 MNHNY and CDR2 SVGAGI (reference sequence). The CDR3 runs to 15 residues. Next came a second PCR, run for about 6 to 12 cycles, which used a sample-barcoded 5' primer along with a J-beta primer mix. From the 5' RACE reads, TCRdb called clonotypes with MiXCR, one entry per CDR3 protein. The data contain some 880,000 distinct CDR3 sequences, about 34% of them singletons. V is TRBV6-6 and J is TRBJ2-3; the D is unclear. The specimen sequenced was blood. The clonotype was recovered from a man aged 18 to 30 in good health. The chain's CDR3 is CASSYSPYSTDTQYF. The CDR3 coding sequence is TGTGCCAGCAGTTACTCGCCATATAGCACAGATACGCAGTATTTT.